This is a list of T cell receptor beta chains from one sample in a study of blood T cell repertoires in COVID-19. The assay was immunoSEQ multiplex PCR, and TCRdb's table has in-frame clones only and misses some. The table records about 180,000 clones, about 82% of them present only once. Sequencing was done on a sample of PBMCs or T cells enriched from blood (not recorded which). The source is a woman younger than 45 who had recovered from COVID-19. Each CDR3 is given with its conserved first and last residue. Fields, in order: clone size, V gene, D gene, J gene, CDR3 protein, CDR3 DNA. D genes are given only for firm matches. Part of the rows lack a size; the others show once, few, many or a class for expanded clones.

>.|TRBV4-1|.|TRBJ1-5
CASSQDQGNQPQHF
TGCGCCAGCAGCCAAGATCAGGGCAATCAGCCCCAGCATTTT
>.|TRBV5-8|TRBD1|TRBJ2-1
CASSTYRGSYNEQFF
TGTGCCAGCAGCACCTACAGGGGCTCCTACAATGAGCAGTTCTTC
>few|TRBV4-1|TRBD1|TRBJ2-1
CASRPRIGTGGPYNEQFF
TGCGCCAGCAGGCCCCGGATCGGGACAGGGGGTCCCTACAATGAGCAGTTCTTC
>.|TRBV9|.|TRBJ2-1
CASSVVPREQFF
TGTGCCAGCAGCGTAGTACCCCGGGAGCAGTTCTTC
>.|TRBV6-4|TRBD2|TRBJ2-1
CASSEGTSGSNEQFF
TGTGCCAGCAGTGAGGGGACTAGCGGGAGCAATGAGCAGTTCTTC
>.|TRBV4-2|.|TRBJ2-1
CASSSLLSGTYNEQFF
TGTGCCAGCAGCTCTCTCTTGAGCGGAACATACAATGAGCAGTTCTTC
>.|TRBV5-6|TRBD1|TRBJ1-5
CASTQGGPYSNQPQHF
TGTGCCAGCACTCAAGGGGGCCCGTATAGCAATCAGCCCCAGCATTTT
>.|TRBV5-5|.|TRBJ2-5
CASSSTGWQETQYF
TGTGCCAGCAGCTCGACAGGATGGCAAGAGACCCAGTACTTC
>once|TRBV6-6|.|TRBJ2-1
CASSYQGDEQFF
TGTGCCAGCAGTTACCAAGGAGATGAGCAGTTCTTC
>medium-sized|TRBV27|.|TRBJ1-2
CASSLYPGVDGYTF
TGTGCCAGCAGTTTATATCCCGGGGTAGATGGCTACACCTTC
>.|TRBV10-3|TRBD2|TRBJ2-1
CAISESSREVEQFF
TGTGCCATCAGTGAGTCGAGCCGGGAGGTCGAGCAGTTCTTC
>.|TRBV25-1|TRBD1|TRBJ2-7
CASSGTGQGPYEQYF
TGTGCCAGCAGTGGTACGGGACAGGGACCCTACGAGCAGTACTTC
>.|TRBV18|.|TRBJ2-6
CASATATGAGANVLTF
TGTGCCAGTGCGACGGCGACAGGCGCTGGGGCCAACGTCCTGACTTTC
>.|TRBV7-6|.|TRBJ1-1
CASSLESTVPNTEAFF
TGTGCCAGCAGCTTAGAGTCTACAGTTCCGAACACTGAAGCTTTCTTT
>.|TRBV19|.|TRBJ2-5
CASSIGAETQYF
TGTGCCAGTAGTATTGGTGCGGAGACCCAGTACTTC
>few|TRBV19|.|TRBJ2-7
CASSISLGQGGSYEQYF
TGTGCCAGTAGTATAAGTCTGGGGCAGGGCGGCTCCTACGAGCAGTACTTC
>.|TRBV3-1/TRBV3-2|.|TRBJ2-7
CASSQDAGRQYF
TGTGCCAGCAGCCAAGATGCGGGACGCCAGTACTTC
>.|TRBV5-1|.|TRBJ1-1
CASSSGRVEAFF
TGCGCCAGCAGCTCGGGAAGGGTTGAAGCTTTCTTT
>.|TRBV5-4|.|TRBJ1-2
CASSFQYGYTF
TGTGCCAGCAGCTTCCAATATGGCTACACCTTC
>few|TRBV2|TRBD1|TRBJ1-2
CASSEVSTGWGYTF
TGTGCCAGCAGTGAAGTTTCGACAGGGTGGGGCTACACCTTC
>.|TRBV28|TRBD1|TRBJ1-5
CASSQRGRLNQPQHF
TGTGCCAGCAGCCAAAGGGGGCGTTTGAATCAGCCCCAGCATTTT
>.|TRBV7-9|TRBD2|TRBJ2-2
CASSLAGGIYTGELFF
TGTGCCAGCAGCTTAGCGGGAGGGATTTACACCGGGGAGCTGTTTTTT
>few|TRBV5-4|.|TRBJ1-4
CASSGGPRGLGEKLFF
TGTGCCAGCAGCGGGGGACCGCGGGGGTTAGGGGAAAAACTGTTTTTT
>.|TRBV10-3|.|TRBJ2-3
CAISDHIGRGSDTQYF
TGTGCCATCAGTGATCATATTGGTAGGGGGTCAGATACGCAGTATTTT
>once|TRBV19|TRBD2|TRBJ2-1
CASSIGSGRTYNEQFF
TGTGCCAGTAGTATCGGTAGCGGGAGGACCTACAATGAGCAGTTCTTC
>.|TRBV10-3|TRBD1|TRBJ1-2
CAISRTGDVNYGYTF
TGTGCCATCAGCCGGACAGGAGATGTTAACTATGGCTACACCTTC
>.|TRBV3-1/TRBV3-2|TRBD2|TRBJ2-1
CASSQANLLAGDYNEQFF
TGTGCCAGCAGCCAGGCCAACCTACTAGCGGGAGACTACAATGAGCAGTTCTTC
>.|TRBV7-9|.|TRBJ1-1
CASSFPGSKDTEAFF
TGTGCCAGCAGCTTTCCAGGGTCGAAGGACACTGAAGCTTTCTTT
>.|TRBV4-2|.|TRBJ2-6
CASSQDGGQFSGANVLTF
TGTGCCAGCAGCCAAGATGGCGGACAGTTTTCTGGGGCCAACGTCCTGACTTTC
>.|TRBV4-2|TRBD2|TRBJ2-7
CASSQGLAGVGEQYF
TGTGCCAGCAGCCAAGGACTAGCGGGAGTGGGTGAGCAGTACTTC
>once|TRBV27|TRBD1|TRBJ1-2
CASSSGGYGYTF
TGTGCCAGCAGTTCAGGGGGGTATGGCTACACCTTC
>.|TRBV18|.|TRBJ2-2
CASSPLRGVNTGELFF
TGTGCCAGCTCACCACTCCGGGGAGTGAACACCGGGGAGCTGTTTTTT
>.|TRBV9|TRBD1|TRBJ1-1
CASSVVGQAVAEAFF
TGTGCCAGCAGCGTAGTCGGACAGGCGGTGGCTGAAGCTTTCTTT
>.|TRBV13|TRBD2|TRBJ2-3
CASSWGRGLSTDTQYF
TGTGCCAGCAGCTGGGGGAGGGGACTCAGCACAGATACGCAGTATTTT
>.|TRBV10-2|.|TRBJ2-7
CASSGRGSSYEQYF
TGCGCCAGCAGTGGGAGGGGAAGCTCCTACGAGCAGTACTTC
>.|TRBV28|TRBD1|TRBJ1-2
CASSFTTGVGYTF
TGTGCCAGCAGTTTTACGACAGGGGTCGGCTACACCTTC
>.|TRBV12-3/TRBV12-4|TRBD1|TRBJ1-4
CASSWTGGKLFF
TGTGCCAGCAGCTGGACAGGAGGAAAACTGTTTTTT
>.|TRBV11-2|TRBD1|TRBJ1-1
CASSFLTGSLNTEAFF
TGTGCCAGCAGCTTTCTGACAGGGAGCCTGAACACTGAAGCTTTCTTT
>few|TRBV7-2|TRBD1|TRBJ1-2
CASSSTAGQGYGYTF
TGTGCCAGCAGCTCCACTGCGGGACAGGGATATGGCTACACCTTC
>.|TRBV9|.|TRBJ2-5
CASSAAWDFQETQYF
TGTGCCAGCAGCGCGGCTTGGGACTTTCAAGAGACCCAGTACTTC
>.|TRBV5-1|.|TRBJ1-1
CASSLGIETEAFF
TGCGCCAGCAGCTTGGGCATTGAGACTGAAGCTTTCTTT
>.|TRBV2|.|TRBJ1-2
CASSFDSYGYTF
TGTGCCAGCAGTTTCGACAGCTATGGCTACACCTTC
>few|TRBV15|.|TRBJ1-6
CATSRGTGRSSPLHF
TGTGCCACCAGCAGAGGTACAGGGAGAAGCTCACCCCTCCACTTT
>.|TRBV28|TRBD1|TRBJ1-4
CASSTGGPGTNEKLFF
TGTGCCAGCAGTACAGGGGGCCCCGGAACTAATGAAAAACTGTTTTTT
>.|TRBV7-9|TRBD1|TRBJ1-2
CASSFTGGAFGYTF
TGTGCCAGCAGCTTTACAGGGGGCGCATTCGGCTACACCTTC
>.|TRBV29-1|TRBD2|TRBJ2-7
CSVLTTLGLARGEQYF
TGCAGCGTTCTCACAACTCTGGGACTAGCGAGGGGTGAGCAGTACTTC
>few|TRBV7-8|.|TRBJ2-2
CASSWTGITGELFF
TGTGCCAGCAGCTGGACGGGAATAACCGGGGAGCTGTTTTTT
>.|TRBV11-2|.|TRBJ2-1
CASSFLRQTYSYNEQFF
TGTGCCAGCAGCTTCCTTAGACAGACGTATTCCTACAATGAGCAGTTCTTC
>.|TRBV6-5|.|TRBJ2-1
CASKGLAWSEQFF
TGTGCCAGCAAGGGACTCGCCTGGAGTGAGCAGTTCTTC
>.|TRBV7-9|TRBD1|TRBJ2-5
CASSFFADRIEETQYF
TGTGCCAGCAGCTTTTTTGCGGACAGGATAGAAGAGACCCAGTACTTC
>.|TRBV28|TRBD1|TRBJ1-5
CASSSYSDRSNQPQHF
TGTGCCAGCAGTTCATATTCGGACAGGTCCAATCAGCCCCAGCATTTT
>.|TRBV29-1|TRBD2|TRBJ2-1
CSVGAGGPYNEQFF
TGCAGCGTTGGAGCGGGAGGGCCCTACAATGAGCAGTTCTTC
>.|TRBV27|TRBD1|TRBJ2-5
CASSFSTGPDSALLGEGETQYF
TGTGCCAGCAGTTTTTCGACAGGGCCCGATAGTGCCCTTTTAGGAGAGGGGGAGACCCAGTACTTC
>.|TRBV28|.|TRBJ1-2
CASRVSGRAYGYTF
TGTGCCAGCAGAGTCTCGGGCAGGGCTTATGGCTACACCTTC
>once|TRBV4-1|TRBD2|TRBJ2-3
CASSQVGREQADTQYF
TGCGCCAGCAGCCAAGTCGGGAGGGAACAGGCAGATACGCAGTATTTT
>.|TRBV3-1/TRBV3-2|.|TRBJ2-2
CASSQGSAGVITGELFF
TGTGCCAGCAGCCAAGGCTCGGCGGGTGTTATAACCGGGGAGCTGTTTTTT
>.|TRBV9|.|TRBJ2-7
CASSVGVATEQYF
TGTGCCAGCAGCGTAGGGGTAGCGACCGAGCAGTACTTC